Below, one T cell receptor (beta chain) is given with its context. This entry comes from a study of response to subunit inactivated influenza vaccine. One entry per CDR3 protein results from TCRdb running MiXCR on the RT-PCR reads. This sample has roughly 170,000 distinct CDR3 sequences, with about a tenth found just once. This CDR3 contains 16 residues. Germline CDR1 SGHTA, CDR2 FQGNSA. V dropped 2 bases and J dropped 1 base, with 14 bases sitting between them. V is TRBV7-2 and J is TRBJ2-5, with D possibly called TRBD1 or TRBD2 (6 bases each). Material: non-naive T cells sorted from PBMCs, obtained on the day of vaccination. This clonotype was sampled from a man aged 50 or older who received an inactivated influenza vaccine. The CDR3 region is CASSLQGGRVQETQYF. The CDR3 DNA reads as TGTGCCAGCAGCTTACAAGGGGGGCGGGTCCAAGAGACCCAGTACTTC.